This T cell receptor beta chain emerged from a study of blood T cell repertoires in COVID-19. Germline loops: CDR1 SGHTA, CDR2 FQGNSA. V was shortened by 5 bases and J by 2 bases, with 12 bases between the two germline ends. The CDR3 spans 15 residues. Only in-frame clones appear in the TCRdb table, and some are missing; sequencing was by immunoSEQ multiplex PCR. The data contain about 120,000 clones, 84% of them singletons. Sequencing was performed on peripheral blood. The J gene is TRBJ1-4, the V gene TRBV7-2, with D hard to call. The receptor was isolated from a woman in her 40s with acute or convalescent COVID-19. The CDR3 sequence: CASSPQSGTNEKLFF. Written as DNA, the CDR3 is TGTGCCAGCAGCCCCCAATCGGGGACTAATGAAAAACTGTTTTTT. Combining the CDR3 with reference TRBV7-2 and TRBJ1-4 gives the whole variable domain GAGVSQSPSNKVTEKGKDVELRCDPISGHTALYWYRQSLGQGLEFLIYFQGNSAPDKSGLPSDRFSAERTGGSVSTLTIQRTQQEDSAVYLCASSPQSGTNEKLFFGSGTQLSVL.